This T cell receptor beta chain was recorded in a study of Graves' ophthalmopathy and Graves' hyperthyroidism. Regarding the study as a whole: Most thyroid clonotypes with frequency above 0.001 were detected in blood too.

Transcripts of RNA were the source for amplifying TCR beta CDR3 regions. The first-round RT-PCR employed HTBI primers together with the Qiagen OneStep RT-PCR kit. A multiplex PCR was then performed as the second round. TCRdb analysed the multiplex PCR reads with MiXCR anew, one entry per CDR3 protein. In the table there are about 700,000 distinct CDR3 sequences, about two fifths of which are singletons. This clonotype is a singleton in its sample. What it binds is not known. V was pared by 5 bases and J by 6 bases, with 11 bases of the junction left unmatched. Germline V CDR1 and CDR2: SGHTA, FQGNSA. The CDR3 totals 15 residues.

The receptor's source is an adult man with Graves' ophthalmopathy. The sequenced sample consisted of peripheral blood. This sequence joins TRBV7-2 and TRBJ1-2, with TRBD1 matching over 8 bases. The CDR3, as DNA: TGTGCCAGCAGCCGACAAATGACAGGGGTCAATGGCTACACCTTC. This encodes CASSRQMTGVNGYTF.